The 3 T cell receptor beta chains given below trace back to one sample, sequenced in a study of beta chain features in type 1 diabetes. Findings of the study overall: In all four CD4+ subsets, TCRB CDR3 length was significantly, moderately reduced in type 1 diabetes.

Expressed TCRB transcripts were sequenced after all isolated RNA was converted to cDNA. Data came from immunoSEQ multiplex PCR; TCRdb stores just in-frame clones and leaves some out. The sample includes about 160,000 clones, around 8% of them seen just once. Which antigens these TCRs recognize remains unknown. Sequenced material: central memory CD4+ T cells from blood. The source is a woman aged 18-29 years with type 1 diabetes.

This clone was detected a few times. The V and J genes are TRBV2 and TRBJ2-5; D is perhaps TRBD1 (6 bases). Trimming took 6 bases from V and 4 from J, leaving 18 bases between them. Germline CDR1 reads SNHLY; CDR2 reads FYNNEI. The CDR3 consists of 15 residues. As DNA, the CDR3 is TGTGCCAGCAGCCCGGGACAACCGGTCGGAGAGACCCAGTACTTC. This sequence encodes CASSPGQPVGETQYF.

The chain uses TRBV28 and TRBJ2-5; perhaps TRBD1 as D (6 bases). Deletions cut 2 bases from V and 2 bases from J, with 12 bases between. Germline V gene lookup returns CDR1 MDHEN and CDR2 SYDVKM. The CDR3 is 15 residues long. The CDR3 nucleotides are TGTGCCAGCAGTTTACTCAACGGACAGCAAGAGACCCAGTACTTC. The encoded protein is CASSLLNGQQETQYF.

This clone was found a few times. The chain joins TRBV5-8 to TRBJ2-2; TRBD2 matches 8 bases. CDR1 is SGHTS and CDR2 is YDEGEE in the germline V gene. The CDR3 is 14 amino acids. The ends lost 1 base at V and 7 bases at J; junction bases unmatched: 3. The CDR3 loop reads CASSLTSGVGELFF. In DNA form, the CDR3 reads TGTGCCAGCAGCTTGACTAGCGGTGTCGGGGAGCTGTTTTTT. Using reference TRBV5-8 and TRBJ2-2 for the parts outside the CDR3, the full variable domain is EAGVTQSPTHLIKTRGQQATLRCSPISGHTSVYWYQQALGLGLQFLLWYDEGEERNRGNFPPRFSGRQFPNYSSELNVNALELEDSALYLCASSLTSGVGELFFGEGSRLTVL.